The 24 T cell receptor beta chains below come from one sample, sequenced in a study of T-cell memory formation after mild COVID-19. Each CDR3 protein is one row after TCRdb ran MiXCR on the 5' RACE reads. The sample carries about 470,000 distinct CDR3 sequences, around a sixth recorded once. Sequenced input: PBMCs or a T cell subset sorted from them (not recorded which). The receptors originated from an adult woman who had mild COVID-19 (a few samples of this study predate the infection). Cell type and time point are not known.

The chain uses TRBV7-9 and TRBJ1-2; maybe TRBD1 (5 bases). There are 14 residues in the CDR3. CDR1 is SEHNR and CDR2 is FQNEAQ in the germline V gene (reference sequence). V lost 0 bases and J lost 7, with 12 bases in between. The CDR3 nucleotides read TGTGCCAGCAGCTTAGCGGGTCCGAGGGGTGGCTACACCTTC. Its protein is CASSLAGPRGGYTF.

This sequence joins TRBV12-3 or TRBV12-4 and TRBJ2-4; D unclear. V was cut by 5 bases and J by 13 bases, with 15 bases left in between. CDR3 length: 12 residues. CDR3 loop: CASSHRVSIQYF. Written as DNA, the CDR3 is TGTGCCAGCAGTCATAGGGTGTCCATCCAGTACTTC.

This rearrangement joins TRBV20-1 to TRBJ2-3; D is undetermined. CDR3 length: 15 amino acids. V shed 4 bases and J shed 4 bases, with 18 bases lying between them. Germline assignment: CDR1 DFQATT and CDR2 SNEGSKA (reference sequence). The DNA for the CDR3 is TGCAGTGCTATCCCACTTAACTTCCCAGCAGATACGCAGTATTTT. Protein sequence: CSAIPLNFPADTQYF.

V gene TRBV19 combines with J gene TRBJ2-3; D may be TRBD2 (5 bases). This CDR3 has 17 amino acids. Germline CDR1 and CDR2: LNHDA and SQIVND (reference sequence). V was cut by 4 bases and J by 0 bases, with 17 bases left in between. CDR3 sequence reads: CASSTLNFRTSTDTQYF. CDR3 DNA: TGTGCCAGTAGTACCCTTAATTTTCGGACTAGCACAGATACGCAGTATTTT. The full variable domain, rest sourced from reference TRBV19 and TRBJ2-3, is DGGITQSPKYLFRKEGQNVTLSCEQNLNHDAMYWYRQDPGQGLRLIYYSQIVNDFQKGDIAEGYSVSREKKESFPLTVTSAQKNPTAFYLCASSTLNFRTSTDTQYFGPGTRLTVL.

The chain is built from TRBV5-1 and TRBJ2-7; 9 bases line up with TRBD1. The V gene end was trimmed by 3 bases and the J gene end by 1 base; junction bases not matched to a gene: 8. The CDR3 spans 16 residues. Germline values: CDR1 SGHRS, CDR2 YFSETQ. The CDR3, as DNA: TGCGCCAGCAGCTGGGACAGGGTTTTAGGGTCCTACGAGCAGTACTTC. Amino acids: CASSWDRVLGSYEQYF.

The chain links TRBV5-1 to TRBJ2-5; the match to TRBD2 covers 13 bases. CDR1 is SGHRS and CDR2 is YFSETQ in the germline V gene. The CDR3 contains 16 residues. V trimming: 4 bases; J trimming: 1 base; junction bases outside the gene matches: 4. CDR3 region: CASSARTSGGQETQYF. CDR3 DNA: TGCGCCAGCAGCGCTCGGACTAGCGGGGGCCAAGAGACCCAGTACTTC. The complete variable domain, with remaining parts taken from reference TRBV5-1 and TRBJ2-5, reads KAGVTQTPRYLIKTRGQQVTLSCSPISGHRSVSWYQQTPGQGLQFLFEYFSETQRNKGNFPGRFSGRQFSNSRSEMNVSTLELGDSALYLCASSARTSGGQETQYFGPGTRLLVL.

This clonotype was seen repeatedly, ten times or more. The genes are TRBV29-1 and TRBJ1-2; 9 positions match TRBD1. J lost 3 bases, V lost 7 bases, and 12 bases had no gene match. This CDR3 is built from 15 residues. In germline, CDR1 is SQVTM, CDR2 ANQGSEA. The chain's CDR3 is CSAGGQGSLDYGYTF. In DNA form, the CDR3 reads TGCAGCGCCGGGGGACAGGGTAGCTTGGACTATGGCTACACCTTC.

This clonotype was counted only a few times. The chain couples TRBV20-1 to TRBJ1-4; D gene unclear. CDR3 length equals 11 residues. Germline V gene sequence: CDR1 DFQATT, CDR2 SNEGSKA (reference sequence). V was cut by 2 bases and J by 5 bases, with 3 bases left in between. The CDR3 loop is CSARSNEKLFF. CDR3 DNA: TGCAGTGCTAGATCAAATGAAAAACTGTTTTTT.

A few counts support this clonotype. The chain links TRBV11-2 to TRBJ1-2, with 9 bases aligning to TRBD1. Germline lookup yields CDR1 SGHAT and CDR2 FQNNGV. Trimming cost V 4 bases and J 2 bases; bases outside gene matches: 5. This CDR3 spans 15 amino acids. CDR3 nucleotide sequence: TGTGCCAGCAGCTCGTCGGACAGGGGAAACTATGGCTACACCTTC. Its protein is CASSSSDRGNYGYTF.

This clonotype was recorded a few times. CDR3 in amino acids: CASSAHRGGNQPQHF. CDR3 bases: TGCGCCAGCAGCGCCCACAGGGGGGGTAATCAGCCCCAGCATTTT. The chain couples TRBV4-1 to TRBJ1-5, with TRBD1 matching over 8 bases. V shed 5 bases, J shed 4 bases, and the junction held 7 bases outside the gene matches. The CDR3 runs to 15 residues. From germline, CDR1 is MGHRA and CDR2 YSYEKL.

The V gene is TRBV6-1, the J gene TRBJ1-1; unclear D gene. CDR3 length: 11 amino acids. Germline V gene data show CDR1 as MNHNS and CDR2 as SASEGT. V was clipped by 3 bases and J by 11 bases, with 10 bases between them. The CDR3 region is CASSDRGSAFF. The CDR3 DNA reads TGTGCCAGCAGTGATCGGGGATCCGCTTTCTTT.

This clonotype turned up a few times. This chain connects TRBV7-3 to TRBJ2-1; unclear D gene. Germline V lookup: CDR1 SGHTA, CDR2 FQGTGA. The V end lost 0 bases, the J end lost 3 bases, and 9 bases lay between the germline ends. This CDR3 spans 15 amino acids. The CDR3: CASSLTVSDYNEQFF. As DNA, the CDR3 is TGTGCCAGCAGCTTAACGGTGTCCGACTACAATGAGCAGTTCTTC.

This clonotype occurred a few times. The chain employs TRBV20-1 and TRBJ1-5; TRBD1 matches 9 bases. The germline V gene has CDR1 DFQATT and CDR2 SNEGSKA (reference sequence). This CDR3 comprises 13 residues. Trimming cost V 5 bases and J 5 bases; bases outside gene matches: 4. CDR3 sequence (DNA): TGCAGTGCTTGGACAGGGGTTCATCAGCCCCAGCATTTT. Its translation is CSAWTGVHQPQHF.

This clonotype was seen a few times. The DNA for the CDR3 is TGCGCCAGCAGCTTGGAAGGTCACACCTACGAGCAGTACTTC. Its protein product is CASSLEGHTYEQYF. J is TRBJ2-7 and V is TRBV5-1; unclear D gene. Trimming cost V 0 bases and J 2 bases, with 9 bases left between them. The CDR3 spans 14 residues. The germline V gene has CDR1 SGHRS and CDR2 YFSETQ.

The table lists this clonotype with a few counts. The V gene is TRBV5-1, the J gene TRBJ2-1, with 8 bases identical to TRBD1. CDR1 is SGHRS and CDR2 is YFSETQ in the germline V gene. The CDR3 is made up of 15 amino acids. The V and J ends lost 5 bases and 6 bases, in that order; junction bases with no gene match: 10. The CDR3 protein is CASSFGQGPLNEQFF. CDR3 DNA: TGCGCCAGCAGTTTTGGACAGGGCCCACTCAATGAGCAGTTCTTC.

The CDR3 loop is CATSGTVNEQFF. The CDR3 nucleotides read TGTGCCACCAGCGGGACAGTCAATGAGCAGTTCTTC. This chain joins TRBV24-1 and TRBJ2-1; 7 nucleotides agree with TRBD1. The CDR3 sequence is 12 residues long. Germline V gives CDR1 KGHDR, CDR2 SFDVKD. The ends lost 7 bases at V and 6 bases at J; junction bases unmatched: 2.

This clonotype showed up just a few times. The J gene is TRBJ2-3, the V gene TRBV19, with 7 bases fitting TRBD2. V shed 2 bases, J shed 6 bases, and the junction held 29 bases outside the gene matches. This CDR3 is 22 amino acids long. Germline V gene sequence: CDR1 LNHDA, CDR2 SQIVND (reference sequence). Written as DNA, the CDR3 is TGTGCCAGTAGTATATACACAATTGGGAGGGCCTCGGCTACCGATAGATCTGATACGCAGTATTTT. Amino acids: CASSIYTIGRASATDRSDTQYF.

This clonotype was detected many times. The chain is built from TRBV7-2 and TRBJ1-1; no clear D gene. The germline CDR1 and CDR2 sequences are SGHTA and FQGNSA. The V and J ends lost 5 bases and 1 base respectively, with 8 bases between them. The CDR3 runs to 13 residues. CDR3 loop: CASSPRTNTEAFF. As DNA, the CDR3 is TGTGCCAGCAGCCCTCGAACGAACACTGAAGCTTTCTTT.

This clonotype was recorded many times. The chain links TRBV7-2 to TRBJ1-1; 7 bases line up with TRBD1. Per the germline V gene, CDR1 is SGHTA and CDR2 is FQGNSA. The length of the CDR3 is 15 residues. With V trimmed by 5 bases and J by 4 bases, 10 bases remained unmatched. CDR3 DNA: TGTGCCAGCAGCCAATACAGGGGTGCGTCCACTGAAGCTTTCTTT. Its translation: CASSQYRGASTEAFF.

This clonotype turned up a few times. V is TRBV19 and J is TRBJ2-7; D is unclear. The germline gives CDR1 LNHDA, CDR2 SQIVND (reference sequence). V was clipped by 7 bases and J by 2 bases, with 18 bases between them. The CDR3 sequence is 15 residues long. For the CDR3, the DNA is TGTGCCAGTACGAGCGTTATAAAAACCGCCTACGAGCAGTACTTC. Translation gives CASTSVIKTAYEQYF.

This clonotype was counted between two and nine times. V and J are TRBV5-6 and TRBJ2-3; 7 bases are shared with TRBD2. Trimming cost V 7 bases and J 1 base; bases outside gene matches: 9. The CDR3 runs to 15 residues. Germline CDR1 reads SGHDT; CDR2 reads YYEEEE. The CDR3 loop reads CASAPPRGGTDTQYF. As DNA, the CDR3 is TGTGCCAGCGCACCCCCACGGGGGGGCACAGATACGCAGTATTTT.

This clonotype was found a few times. The CDR3: CSVEATREVNTGELFF. The CDR3 nucleotides are TGCAGCGTTGAGGCTACCAGGGAAGTTAATACCGGGGAGCTGTTTTTT. The chain employs TRBV29-1 and TRBJ2-2, with a weak D call TRBD1 (5 bases). Germline-derived CDR1 and CDR2 are SQVTM and ANQGSEA. Trimming removed 3 bases at V and 5 bases at J, with 19 bases between. The CDR3 sequence is 16 residues long.

The chain carries TRBV12-3 or TRBV12-4 and TRBJ1-6; 7 bases line up with TRBD1. CDR3 length: 16 residues. J was trimmed by 3 bases and V by 7 bases; bases with no gene match: 9. The CDR3 reads CASTQTGTNYNSPLHF. The CDR3 DNA reads TGTGCCAGCACCCAGACAGGGACTAACTATAATTCACCCCTCCACTTT.

The gene calls are TRBV6-2 or TRBV6-3 and TRBJ2-5; 7 positions match TRBD1. The CDR3 covers 15 residues. The ends lost 7 bases at V and 0 bases at J; junction bases unmatched: 8. The germline V gene encodes CDR1 MNHEY and CDR2 SVGEGT. The DNA of the CDR3 is TGTGCCAGCACGTTGACACAGGGGTACCAAGAGACCCAGTACTTC. The encoded protein is CASTLTQGYQETQYF.